This is a list of T cell receptor beta chains from one sample in a study of identical twins. TCRdb re-derived calls from the 5' RACE reads in MiXCR, one entry per CDR3 protein. Here the sample spans around 490,000 distinct CDR3 sequences, 13% to 15% being singletons. This same sample was also taken into another study, of yellow fever vaccine responses in identical twins.

What was sequenced was CD4+ T cells sorted from blood. The receptors here all came from a woman between 18 and 29 years old in good health. The CDR3 runs from the conserved cysteine through the conserved F or W. D genes are given only for firm matches. The size of a clone is reported for some rows only, either as once, few or many, or as a class for expanded clones.

clone size	D gene	J gene	V gene	CDR3 DNA	CDR3 protein
-	TRBD1	TRBJ2-7	TRBV12-3/TRBV12-4	TGTGCCAGCAGCATGGGACAGGGGAATTCCTACGAGCAGTACTTC	CASSMGQGNSYEQYF
few	-	TRBJ2-5	TRBV2	TGTGCCAGCAGTGAAGCGCTTCGGGGGACCCAGTACTTC	CASSEALRGTQYF
many	-	TRBJ1-1	TRBV12-3/TRBV12-4	TGTGCCAGCAGTGCCCAGGGGTCCACTGAAGCTTTCTTT	CASSAQGSTEAFF
few	TRBD1	TRBJ2-7	TRBV20-1	TGCAGTGCTAGACCCACGGACAGGGGCCACGAGCAGTACTTC	CSARPTDRGHEQYF
-	TRBD2	TRBJ2-1	TRBV7-9	TGTGCCAGCAGCGACACGACTAGCGGGAGTTCCTACAATGAGCAGTTCTTC	CASSDTTSGSSYNEQFF
-	TRBD1	TRBJ2-5	TRBV11-1	TGTGCCAGCAGCACATTGAAACCGGGGACAGGGTTTAATGTGGGGACCCAGTACTTC	CASSTLKPGTGFNVGTQYF
-	-	TRBJ2-5	TRBV15	TGTGCCACCAGCAGAGGGGGGGGGGCTGGAGAGACCCAGTACTTC	CATSRGGGAGETQYF
many	-	TRBJ1-1	TRBV12-3/TRBV12-4	TGTGCCAGCAGCCGGACAGAGAACACTGAAGCTTTCTTT	CASSRTENTEAFF
few	-	TRBJ1-1	TRBV20-1	TGCAGTGCTAGAGATGTCAAGAGGGTGGTCACTGAAGCTTTCTTT	CSARDVKRVVTEAFF
few	-	TRBJ1-5	TRBV20-1	TGCAGTGCTAGAGATCATTGGGGGCCCAATCAGCCCCAGCATTTT	CSARDHWGPNQPQHF
many	-	TRBJ1-1	TRBV7-2	TGTGCCAGCAGCCTTTCCATGGGGAACACTGAAGCTTTCTTT	CASSLSMGNTEAFF
-	TRBD1	TRBJ2-1	TRBV7-2	TGTGCCAGCAGCTTCGGGACAGGGGGCCTCTATGAGCAGTTCTTC	CASSFGTGGLYEQFF
-	-	TRBJ1-1	TRBV12-3/TRBV12-4	TGTGCCAGCAGTTTAGAAGTAGGGGGGAACACTGAAGCTTTCTTT	CASSLEVGGNTEAFF
few	-	TRBJ2-1	TRBV25-1	TGTGCCAGCAGCATAGGGACCACCTACAATGAGCAGTTCTTC	CASSIGTTYNEQFF
many	-	TRBJ2-1	TRBV11-2	TGTGCCAGCAACCTCGCCGGCGCCTACAATGAGCAGTTCTTC	CASNLAGAYNEQFF
few	-	TRBJ2-1	TRBV27	TGTGCCAGCAGTTTGTTGCGGGACGGCGGTGAGCAGTTCTTC	CASSLLRDGGEQFF